One sample yielded the 16 T cell receptor beta chains listed below, sequenced in a study of T cell changes during pregnancy in multiple sclerosis. Produced via immunoSEQ multiplex PCR; TCRdb's table is partial and in-frame only. The repertoire includes around 70,000 clones, around 90% of them detected once, and about 1.6% sits in the top ten. Specimen: peripheral blood, collected after pregnancy. The receptors originated from a female donor with multiple sclerosis, enrolled in a pregnancy study.

This chain uses TRBV13 with TRBJ2-1; 10 nucleotides align to TRBD2. The CDR3 runs to 17 residues. Germline lookup yields CDR1 PRHDT and CDR2 FYEKMQ (reference sequence). With 3 bases clipped from V and 4 bases from J, the junction kept 9 bases outside the gene matches. CDR3 DNA sequence: TGTGCCAGCAGCTTGGGATTAGGACTAGCGGAATACAATGAGCAGTTCTTC. The encoded protein is CASSLGLGLAEYNEQFF. The full variable domain, its missing parts supplied by reference TRBV13 and TRBJ2-1, is AAGVIQSPRHLIKEKRETATLKCYPIPRHDTVYWYQQGPGQDPQFLISFYEKMQSDKGSIPDRFSAQQFSDYHSELNMSSLELGDSALYFCASSLGLGLAEYNEQFFGPGTRLTVL.

The chain couples TRBV6-1 to TRBJ1-2; 7 bases are shared with TRBD1. Germline V CDR1 and CDR2: MNHNS, SASEGT. CDR3 length: 15 amino acids. The J segment lost 8 bases and the V segment lost 5 bases, leaving 14 bases of the junction unmatched. CDR3: CASSITGTESEGYTF. The DNA of the CDR3 is TGTGCCAGCAGTATCACCGGGACAGAAAGCGAGGGCTACACCTTC.

This clone was seen more than once but under ten times. The rearrangement uses TRBV6-1 and TRBJ1-1; D gene unclear. The CDR3 loop spans 13 amino acids. The germline gives CDR1 MNHNS, CDR2 SASEGT. Trimming stripped 4 bases from V and 1 base from J, with 7 bases between. CDR3 DNA: TGTGCCAGCAGTGGAGGATGGAACACTGAAGCTTTCTTT. This sequence encodes CASSGGWNTEAFF.

The genes are TRBV7-2 and TRBJ2-7; 11 nucleotides agree with TRBD2. CDR1 is SGHTA and CDR2 is FQGNSA in the germline V gene. The CDR3 sequence is 16 residues long. V gave up 2 bases and J gave up 2 bases; unmatched junction bases: 5. The CDR3 DNA sequence: TGTGCCAGCAGCTTAACCCCGACTAGCGGGGCCTACGAGCAGTACTTC. This translates into CASSLTPTSGAYEQYF.

A single count supports this clone. CDR3 sequence: CASSPPGLASYEQYF. The CDR3 nucleotides are TGTGCCAGCAGCCCACCGGGACTAGCGTCCTACGAGCAGTACTTC. V and J are TRBV7-9 and TRBJ2-7; the match to TRBD2 covers 10 bases. Germline V gives CDR1 SEHNR, CDR2 FQNEAQ (reference sequence). The CDR3 loop spans 15 amino acids. The junction had 5 bases not matched to a gene; V was cut back by 5 bases and J by 1 base. Variable domain in full (rest from reference TRBV7-9 and TRBJ2-7): DTGVSQNPRHKITKRGQNVTFRCDPISEHNRLYWYRQTLGQGPEFLTYFQNEAQLEKSRLLSDRFSAERPKGSFSTLEIQRTEQGDSAMYLCASSPPGLASYEQYFGPGTRLTVT.

V usage is TRBV2 and J usage is TRBJ1-1, with 10 bases that match TRBD1. V shed 8 bases and J 1 base; nucleotides not matched to a gene: 4. The germline V gene has CDR1 SNHLY and CDR2 FYNNEI. The CDR3 is made up of 14 amino acids. The CDR3 spells CASRRQGANTEAFF. In DNA form, the CDR3 reads TGTGCCAGCCGTAGACAGGGGGCGAACACTGAAGCTTTCTTT.

CDR3 bases: TGTGCCAGCAGTGAACCGGTGAACACTGAAGCTTTCTTT. It translates to CASSEPVNTEAFF. This chain connects TRBV2 to TRBJ1-1; D remains unclear. The germline V and J ends were trimmed by 2 bases and 0 bases, with 4 bases remaining between them. Germline-derived CDR1 and CDR2 are SNHLY and FYNNEI. This CDR3 comprises 13 residues.

V gene TRBV6-1 combines with J gene TRBJ2-1, with D unresolved. V gave up 7 bases and J gave up 0 bases, with 13 bases separating them. There are 15 residues in the CDR3. Germline V gives CDR1 MNHNS, CDR2 SASEGT. CDR3 residues: CASTDIASSYNEQFF. The CDR3 nucleotides read TGTGCCAGCACCGATATCGCGAGCTCCTACAATGAGCAGTTCTTC.

The rearrangement uses TRBV5-1 and TRBJ2-7; the D gene is possibly TRBD1 (5 bases). The CDR3 sequence is 15 residues long. CDR1 is SGHRS, CDR2 YFSETQ, per germline. The V gene lost 1 base and the J gene lost 7 bases, with 18 bases spanning the gap. CDR3 sequence reads: CASSLFTDKVGEQYF. The CDR3 nucleotides are TGCGCCAGCAGCTTGTTTACGGACAAGGTGGGGGAGCAGTACTTC.

The J gene is TRBJ2-2, the V gene TRBV6-5; TRBD2 is a possible D gene (5 bases). This CDR3 is 16 amino acids long. Per the germline V gene, CDR1 is MNHEY and CDR2 is SVGAGI. Between the trimmed V and J ends, which lost 2 bases and 4 bases, there was a span of 14 bases. CDR3 nucleotides: TGTGCCAGCAGTTACGGCGGTAGCGTGGGCACCGGGGAGCTGTTTTTT. It codes for CASSYGGSVGTGELFF.

The V call is TRBV5-1, the J call TRBJ2-3; D is possibly TRBD2 (6 bases). CDR3 length: 17 amino acids. The V gene's germline CDR1 is SGHRS and CDR2 YFSETQ. V lost 0 bases, J lost 1 base, and 15 bases lay in between. The CDR3 region has the DNA TGCGCCAGCAGCTTGGTGACGGGGGTTGGTGGCACAGATACGCAGTATTTT. As protein: CASSLVTGVGGTDTQYF.

The CDR3 is CASSLLGALDTEAFF. The CDR3 region has the DNA TGTGCCAGCAGTTTATTGGGGGCACTAGACACTGAAGCTTTCTTT. The chain couples TRBV27 to TRBJ1-1; maybe TRBD1 (6 bases). The V and J ends lost 1 base and 3 bases respectively, with 12 bases between them. The CDR3 sequence is 15 residues long. The germline V gene has CDR1 MNHEY and CDR2 SMNVEV (reference sequence).

The rearrangement uses TRBV5-1 and TRBJ2-3; 10 nucleotides agree with TRBD2. The CDR3 runs 15 residues. Looked up from germline, CDR1 is SGHRS and CDR2 is YFSETQ. V was pared by 4 bases and J by 4 bases, with 6 bases of the junction left unmatched. In DNA, the CDR3 is TGCGCCAGCAGCCAAGCGGGAGGGCCGGCAGATACGCAGTATTTT. Protein: CASSQAGGPADTQYF.

CDR3 in amino acids: CISRDSEETQYF. In DNA form, the CDR3 reads TGCATCTCAAGGGACTCAGAAGAGACCCAGTACTTC. This chain connects TRBV29-1 to TRBJ2-5; possibly TRBD2 for D (6 bases). Germline V gives CDR1 SQVTM, CDR2 ANQGSEA. The CDR3 contains 12 residues.

This chain joins TRBV28 and TRBJ2-3; 10 bases align to TRBD2. CDR3 length: 16 amino acids. CDR1 and CDR2 (germline): MDHEN, SYDVKM. Trimming at V came to 2 bases and at J to 3 bases, leaving 5 bases not matched to a gene. The chain's CDR3 is CASSLDRAGGTDTQYF. DNA of the CDR3: TGTGCCAGCAGTTTAGACAGAGCGGGAGGGACAGATACGCAGTATTTT. Full variable domain (outside the CDR3, taken from reference TRBV28 and TRBJ2-3): DVKVTQSSRYLVKRTGEKVFLECVQDMDHENMFWYRQDPGLGLRLIYFSYDVKMKEKGDIPEGYSVSREKKERFSLILESASTNQTSMYLCASSLDRAGGTDTQYFGPGTRLTVL.

This sequence joins TRBV9 and TRBJ1-2, with 11 nucleotides matching TRBD1. The ends lost 3 bases at V and 3 bases at J; junction bases unmatched: 7. The germline CDR1 and CDR2 sequences are SGDLS and YYNGEE. CDR3 length equals 16 residues. DNA of the CDR3: TGTGCCAGCAGCGGGGCCGGGACAGGGGGTTACTATGGCTACACCTTC. Translating gives CASSGAGTGGYYGYTF.